The 19 T cell receptor beta chains below come from one sample, sequenced in a study of long-term antiretroviral therapy in people with HIV. Version v3.0 of the immunoSEQ assay ran at survey level. Libraries were prepared by immunoSEQ multiplex PCR; TCRdb keeps only in-frame clonotypes and omits some of them. The sample yields roughly 19,000 clones, 80% to 90% seen once. The sequencing here drew on unsorted PBMCs, taken 0.6 years after starting antiretroviral therapy. These receptors originate from a woman under 30 with HIV.

In its sample, this clone was seen once. This chain connects TRBV6-1 to TRBJ1-2; TRBD1 is a possible D gene (5 bases). Germline V gene data show CDR1 as MNHNS and CDR2 as SASEGT. With 6 bases removed from V and 5 bases from J, the gap between germline ends came to 13 bases. The CDR3 is 13 amino acids. The CDR3 DNA follows: TGTGCCAGCAGCGTAGGGACGGAGTATGGCTACACCTTC. It is translated as CASSVGTEYGYTF.

This clone occurred a few times. The CDR3 protein is CASSLVRWGDTQNYGYTF. Written as DNA, the CDR3 is TGTGCCAGCAGCTTAGTCCGGTGGGGGGACACTCAAAACTATGGCTACACCTTC. This rearrangement joins TRBV7-2 to TRBJ1-2, with D perhaps TRBD1 (6 bases). V was pared by 1 base and J by 2 bases, with 20 bases between. This CDR3 spans 18 amino acids. Per germline, CDR1 SGHTA and CDR2 FQGNSA.

The chain recombines TRBV5-1 with TRBJ2-3; 8 bases fit TRBD1. V trimming: 4 bases; J trimming: 3 bases; junction bases outside the gene matches: 7. CDR1 and CDR2 (germline): SGHRS, YFSETQ. The CDR3 covers 15 residues. CDR3 amino acids: CASSNGQGQTDTQYF. The DNA for the CDR3 is TGCGCCAGCAGCAACGGACAGGGCCAAACAGATACGCAGTATTTT.

J is TRBJ2-7 and V is TRBV19; the match to TRBD1 covers 7 bases. J was trimmed by 1 base and V by 6 bases; bases with no gene match: 9. Germline V gives CDR1 LNHDA, CDR2 SQIVND (reference sequence). The CDR3 loop spans 15 amino acids. The CDR3, as DNA: TGTGCCAGTAGCCTCGCTACAGGGGTTTCCTACGAGCAGTACTTC. The encoded protein is CASSLATGVSYEQYF. Full variable domain (remainder filled in from reference TRBV19 and TRBJ2-7): DGGITQSPKYLFRKEGQNVTLSCEQNLNHDAMYWYRQDPGQGLRLIYYSQIVNDFQKGDIAEGYSVSREKKESFPLTVTSAQKNPTAFYLCASSLATGVSYEQYFGPGTRLTVT.

The CDR3 loop reads CASSYGQTSTDTQYF. CDR3 nucleotide sequence: TGTGCCAGCAGTTATGGGCAAACAAGCACAGATACGCAGTATTTT. The J gene is TRBJ2-3, the V gene TRBV6-5, with D unclear. Germline V gene lookup returns CDR1 MNHEY and CDR2 SVGAGI. The CDR3 contains 15 residues. V lost 3 bases and J 0 bases, leaving 10 bases between the germline ends.

As for this clone: One junction end does not reproduce the germline sequence, and a read error may be involved. The genes are TRBV7-9 and TRBJ2-1, with D unresolved. The germline V gene has CDR1 SEHNR and CDR2 FQNEAQ (reference sequence). The CDR3 loop spans 11 amino acids. The chain's CDR3 is CASSFPPAILF. CDR3 nucleotides: TGTGCCAGCAGCTTCCCCCCAGCCATACTCTTC.

This clone was observed a few times. The chain carries TRBV6-6 and TRBJ2-3; D is undetermined. CDR3 size: 14 residues. Germline V CDR1 and CDR2: MNHNY, SVGAGI (reference sequence). The V end lost 2 bases, the J end lost 6 bases, and 12 bases lay between the germline ends. Here the CDR3 DNA reads TGTGCCAGCAGTTACCCCTCGAACCCGGATACGCAGTATTTT. Translation: CASSYPSNPDTQYF.

This clone appeared a few times. The chain joins TRBV2 to TRBJ2-1, with D tentatively TRBD1 (6 bases). Germline V CDR1 and CDR2: SNHLY, FYNNEI. This CDR3 comprises 15 residues. The V end lost 4 bases, the J end lost 4 bases, and 14 bases lay between the germline ends. The CDR3 DNA follows: TGTGCCAGCAGTGTAGGGGGAAGGGGATACAATGAGCAGTTCTTC. Encoded protein: CASSVGGRGYNEQFF.

The chain is built from TRBV9 and TRBJ2-2; D could derive from TRBD1 or TRBD2 (5 bases each). The germline V and J ends were trimmed by 0 bases and 7 bases, with 10 bases remaining between them. From germline, CDR1 is SGDLS and CDR2 YYNGEE. The CDR3 has 14 amino acids. The CDR3 reads CASSVVAGSGELFF. DNA for the CDR3: TGTGCCAGCAGCGTAGTGGCAGGGAGCGGGGAGCTGTTTTTT. Drawing the rest from reference TRBV9 and TRBJ2-2, the complete variable domain is DSGVTQTPKHLITATGQRVTLRCSPRSGDLSVYWYQQSLDQGLQFLIQYYNGEERAKGNILERFSAQQFPDLHSELNLSSLELGDSALYFCASSVVAGSGELFFGEGSRLTVL.

The chain has TRBV5-1 and TRBJ2-5; D remains unclear. V gave up 0 bases and J gave up 4 bases, with 13 bases separating them. Germline CDR1 reads SGHRS; CDR2 reads YFSETQ. This CDR3 has 15 residues. CDR3 DNA sequence: TGCGCCAGCAGCTTGGGGCAGGTATTTGGAGAGACCCAGTACTTC. This translates into CASSLGQVFGETQYF.

The gene calls are TRBV29-1 and TRBJ2-6; the D gene is possibly TRBD2 (6 bases). In germline, CDR1 is SQVTM, CDR2 ANQGSEA. V was cut by 7 bases and J by 0 bases, with 13 bases left in between. This CDR3 has 15 amino acids. The CDR3 sequence is CSAGTSRSGANVLTF. In DNA form, the CDR3 reads TGCAGCGCCGGGACTTCGCGCTCTGGGGCCAACGTCCTGACTTTC.

The V gene is TRBV15, the J gene TRBJ2-1; D ambiguous. The CDR3 is 15 residues long. Trimming pared 4 bases from V and 8 bases from J, leaving 18 bases between. Looked up from germline, CDR1 is LNHNV and CDR2 is YYDKDF (reference sequence). The CDR3 bases are TGTGCCACCAGCAAAACACCCTATCTGACGTATGAGCAGTTCTTC. Amino acid sequence: CATSKTPYLTYEQFF.

V and J are TRBV4-3 and TRBJ2-7; D unresolved. V was shortened by 2 bases and J by 7 bases, with 12 bases between the two germline ends. The CDR3 totals 13 residues. Germline assignment: CDR1 LGHNA and CDR2 YSLEER. The CDR3 is CASSQKQTGEQYF. DNA for the CDR3: TGCGCCAGCAGCCAAAAACAGACTGGTGAGCAGTACTTC.

This rearrangement joins TRBV18 to TRBJ1-2; D unresolved. Trimming left V 5 bases short and J 2 bases short, with 12 bases between. Germline V gene sequence: CDR1 KGHSH, CDR2 LQKENI. The CDR3 loop spans 14 amino acids. CDR3 nucleotide sequence: TGTGCCAGCTCAAGCTTAGGGATGAACTATGGCTACACCTTC. Protein product: CASSSLGMNYGYTF.

The gene calls are TRBV27 and TRBJ1-1; D might be TRBD1 (6 bases). The CDR3 loop spans 12 amino acids. Germline CDR1 reads MNHEY; CDR2 reads SMNVEV (reference sequence). V was trimmed by 6 bases and J by 11 bases, leaving 16 bases between them. The CDR3 is CASSPTGFQAFF. The CDR3 DNA is TGTGCCAGCAGCCCAACAGGGTTTCAGGCTTTCTTT.

V is TRBV5-6 and J is TRBJ2-1; D gene unclear. Trimming pared 2 bases from V and 7 bases from J, leaving 16 bases between. Germline V lookup: CDR1 SGHDT, CDR2 YYEEEE. The CDR3 consists of 15 residues. The chain's CDR3 is CASSLGVVVGNEQFF. The CDR3 nucleotides read TGTGCCAGCAGCTTAGGTGTCGTGGTGGGGAATGAGCAGTTCTTC.

The rearrangement joins TRBV10-3 to TRBJ1-4, with TRBD1 identical over 7 bases. J gave up 0 bases and V 10 bases, and 8 bases lay outside the gene matches. The CDR3 consists of 15 residues. Germline assignment: CDR1 ENHRY and CDR2 SYGVKD. CDR3 region: CATQDRVATNEKLFF. The CDR3, as DNA: TGTGCCACCCAAGACAGGGTTGCAACTAATGAAAAACTGTTTTTT.

The V and J genes are TRBV6-4 and TRBJ2-2, with 7 bases fitting TRBD2. Trimming took 3 bases from V and 5 from J; bases not matched to a gene: 3. In germline, CDR1 is MRHNA, CDR2 SNTAGT. The CDR3 length is 14 residues. The CDR3 bases are TGTGCCAGCAGTGAACTAGCGAGGACCGGGGAGCTGTTTTTT. It translates to CASSELARTGELFF.

V and J are TRBV29-1 and TRBJ1-2; 8 bases map to TRBD1. Germline loops: CDR1 SQVTM, CDR2 ANQGSEA. This CDR3 has 11 amino acids. Losses at the gene ends were 6 bases for V and 6 bases for J; bases not matched to a gene: 3. The CDR3 reads CSVRDRNGYTF. Written as DNA, the CDR3 is TGCAGCGTCCGGGACAGGAATGGCTACACCTTC.